The source of this TCR beta chain is a study of cytomegalovirus exposure and HLA in healthy donors. Across the study: Approximately 85 million unique TCRs from HLA-typed donors were held in an early data release.

Notes on the study in general: The authors confirmed in vitro that a few CMV-associated chains were specific for CMV antigens. Analysis performed later showed TCR beta chains linked to HLA being more clonally expanded than equally common others. Later analysis identified a missense DCLRE1C variant that was linked to TCR beta V- and J-gene trimming.

In the case of this clone: Its specificity is unknown.

It was with 60 Vbeta and 13 Jbeta primers that the PCR ran. Some clones are missing from TCRdb's copy, which holds only in-frame ones; the method was immunoSEQ multiplex PCR. The sample records approximately 170,000 clones, more than 70% being singletons. The V segment lost 3 bases and the J segment 6 bases; nucleotides outside the gene matches: 9. This CDR3 has 15 residues. Germline CDR1 reads SGDLS; CDR2 reads YYNGEE. This TCR was recovered from a man aged 25 to 40 in good health and CMV-seropositive. Sequencing used PBMCs. This sequence joins TRBV9 and TRBJ1-2; 9 bases agree with TRBD1. The DNA of the CDR3 is TGTGCCAGCAGCGACGGGACAGGGAAGCAGGATGGCTACACCTTC. It yields the protein CASSDGTGKQDGYTF.